The 15 T cell receptor beta chains presented below share a single source sample, sequenced in a study of relationships among human T cell subsets. From mRNA, alpha and beta CDR3 regions were amplified using semiquantitative ARM-PCR. Exponential amplification used communal superprimers after tagged nested gene-specific primers in ARM-PCR. From the multiplex PCR reads, TCRdb called clonotypes with MiXCR, one entry per CDR3 protein. The sample consists of 16,000 or so distinct CDR3 sequences, 62% of them appearing once. Sequencing used total T cells sorted from blood. The receptors shown here come from a man aged 40-55 years in good health.

The chain combines TRBV28 with TRBJ1-1, with 11 bases lining up with TRBD1. The CDR3 covers 13 residues. Germline values: CDR1 MDHEN, CDR2 SYDVKM. After removal of 10 bases from V and 5 bases from J, the junction contained 6 bases not matched to a gene. For the CDR3, the DNA is TGTGCCATGCAGAGGGACAGGGGGACTGAAGCTTTCTTT. Amino acids: CAMQRDRGTEAFF. Based on the CDR3 plus reference TRBV28 and TRBJ1-1, the full variable domain is DVKVTQSSRYLVKRTGEKVFLECVQDMDHENMFWYRQDPGLGLRLIYFSYDVKMKEKGDIPEGYSVSREKKERFSLILESASTNQTSMYLCAMQRDRGTEAFFGQGTRLTVV.

Here the CDR3 DNA reads TGCAGTGCTAGAGATAACAGGGAAGTGGGAGAGACCCAGTACTTC. Its protein is CSARDNREVGETQYF. J is TRBJ2-5 and V is TRBV20-1; D perhaps matches TRBD1 (6 bases). The CDR3 contains 15 residues. Germline V gene sequence: CDR1 DFQATT, CDR2 SNEGSKA (reference sequence). V lost 0 bases, J lost 4 bases, and 15 bases lay in between.

The genes are TRBV19 and TRBJ1-4; D unresolved. The CDR3 has 13 amino acids. Germline-derived CDR1 and CDR2 are LNHDA and SQIVND (reference sequence). Trimming shortened V by 10 bases and J by 7 bases, and 16 bases separated the two germline ends. CDR3 residues: CATKGGRGEKLFF. CDR3 bases: TGTGCCACCAAAGGAGGGCGAGGTGAAAAACTGTTTTTT.

The chain has TRBV29-1 and TRBJ1-2; perhaps TRBD1 as D (5 bases). Germline V lookup: CDR1 SQVTM, CDR2 ANQGSEA. V was pared by 4 bases and J by 2 bases, with 5 bases between. CDR3 length equals 11 residues. The CDR3 DNA follows: TGCAGCGTTGCAGGGAACTATGGCTACACCTTC. Its protein is CSVAGNYGYTF.

The rearrangement uses TRBV7-3 and TRBJ2-3, with a tentative D call TRBD2 (5 bases). Germline V gives CDR1 SGHTA, CDR2 FQGTGA. CDR3 length: 15 amino acids. With 1 base removed from V and 0 bases from J, the gap between germline ends came to 8 bases. The CDR3 reads CASSLNPGSTDTQYF. The CDR3 DNA is TGTGCCAGCAGCTTAAATCCGGGGAGCACAGATACGCAGTATTTT.

The chain has TRBV5-1 and TRBJ2-3; 10 nucleotides match TRBD1. Germline V lookup: CDR1 SGHRS, CDR2 YFSETQ. Trimming removed 7 bases from V and 2 bases from J; junction bases left unmatched: 1. This CDR3 contains 13 residues. CDR3 nucleotides: TGCGCCAGCGGGACAGGGGACACAGATACGCAGTATTTT. It codes for CASGTGDTDTQYF.

This clonotype was detected only a few times. The chain couples TRBV11-3 to TRBJ2-1; 12 nucleotides match TRBD2. This CDR3 has 15 amino acids. V lost 6 bases, J lost 9 bases, and 9 bases stayed unmatched. The germline V gene has CDR1 SGHNT and CDR2 YENEEA. In DNA, the CDR3 is TGTGCCAGCAGTTCCACTAGCGGGGGGATGGGTGAGCAGTTCTTC. It yields the protein CASSSTSGGMGEQFF.

The chain joins TRBV24-1 to TRBJ2-1; D gene ambiguous. The CDR3 has 15 residues. V lost 2 bases to trimming and J lost 5 bases, with 12 bases between them. Germline V gene sequence: CDR1 KGHDR, CDR2 SFDVKD. Here the CDR3 reads CATSDSTDSDNEQFF. The CDR3 nucleotides read TGTGCCACCAGTGATTCGACGGATTCGGACAATGAGCAGTTCTTC.

V is TRBV19 and J is TRBJ1-5; D gene uncertain. Germline CDR1 is LNHDA and CDR2 is SQIVND (reference sequence). This CDR3 has 14 residues. V was shortened by 7 bases and J by 5 bases, with 15 bases between the two germline ends. The CDR3 DNA reads TGTGCCAGTACTCTGGCCGGTTTGGATCAGCCCCAGCATTTT. Amino acid sequence: CASTLAGLDQPQHF.

This clonotype was observed a single time. The J gene is TRBJ2-1, the V gene TRBV5-1; 10 positions agree with TRBD2. Trimming cost V 7 bases and J 0 bases; bases outside gene matches: 7. Germline V gene sequence: CDR1 SGHRS, CDR2 YFSETQ. CDR3 length equals 16 residues. CDR3 nucleotide sequence: TGCGCCAGCGGGAGGACTAGCGGTAGCTCCTACAATGAGCAGTTCTTC. It specifies CASGRTSGSSYNEQFF.

As to this clonotype: A junction end diverges from the germline sequence, so it may reflect a read error. This chain uses TRBV13 with TRBJ2-5, with TRBD2 matching 8 bases. From germline, CDR1 is PRHDT and CDR2 FYEKMQ (reference sequence). This CDR3 is 15 amino acids long. As DNA, the CDR3 is TGTGCCAGCAGCGTAGGGCGGGGGGCACAAGAGACCCAGTACTTC. The encoded protein is CASSVGRGAQETQYF.

The genes are TRBV20-1 and TRBJ2-1, with 7 bases aligning to TRBD2. The V gene's germline CDR1 is DFQATT and CDR2 SNEGSKA (reference sequence). The ends lost 0 bases at V and 4 bases at J; junction bases unmatched: 6. This CDR3 spans 15 amino acids. The CDR3: CSARDTGGRYNEQFF. CDR3 DNA sequence: TGCAGTGCTAGAGACACAGGCGGGAGATACAATGAGCAGTTCTTC.

V and J are TRBV11-2 and TRBJ2-3; 9 bases fit TRBD2. Looked up from germline, CDR1 is SGHAT and CDR2 is FQNNGV. The CDR3 spans 15 residues. The junction had 7 bases not matched to a gene; V was cut back by 5 bases and J by 4 bases. The DNA of the CDR3 is TGTGCCAGCAGCCTACGCGGGGGGGCCCCAGATACGCAGTATTTT. It yields the protein CASSLRGGAPDTQYF.

The V gene is TRBV6-5, the J gene TRBJ1-5; no clear D gene. The CDR3 is 13 residues long. Between the trimmed V and J ends, which lost 6 bases and 0 bases, there was a span of 6 bases. Germline V gene lookup returns CDR1 MNHEY and CDR2 SVGAGI. For the CDR3, the DNA is TGTGCCAGCAGACCTACTAGCAATCAGCCCCAGCATTTT. Translating gives CASRPTSNQPQHF.

The J gene is TRBJ2-1, the V gene TRBV11-2; 7 nucleotides line up with TRBD1. Germline V gene lookup returns CDR1 SGHAT and CDR2 FQNNGV. V lost 1 base to trimming and J lost 4 bases; unmatched junction nucleotides: 4. This CDR3 has 15 amino acids. The CDR3 protein is CASSLGQGIYNEQFF. The CDR3, as DNA: TGTGCCAGCAGCTTAGGACAGGGAATATACAATGAGCAGTTCTTC.